Listed below are T cell receptor beta chains from one sample, sequenced in a study of OX40 agonist ivuxolimab in advanced cancers. Sequenced by immunoSEQ multiplex PCR; TCRdb stores in-frame clones only, minus some. Among about 20,000 clones, 86% were seen once, and the ten largest hold approximately 12%. This material consisted of CD4+ or CD8+ T cells sorted from blood, taken in a trial of the OX40 agonist ivuxolimab. The source of these receptors is an adult with an advanced solid tumor such as melanoma, head and neck, liver or kidney cancer. CDR3s include the opening cysteine and the closing phenylalanine or tryptophan. D genes are given only for firm matches. Rows give clone size only sometimes, using once, few, many, or a class for an expanded clone.

J gene	D gene	clone size	V gene	CDR3 DNA	CDR3 protein
TRBJ2-7	NA	NA	TRBV14	TGTGCCAGCAGTCAGGTCGCTGGCCAGGCCCTAGACGAGCAGTACTTC	CASSQVAGQALDEQYF
TRBJ2-7	NA	NA	TRBV4-1	TGCGCCAGCAGCCAAGATGGCAGGAACCCCTACGAGCAGTACTTC	CASSQDGRNPYEQYF
TRBJ1-6	TRBD1	NA	TRBV7-9	TGTGCCAGCAGGTATTCCGGGACAGATAATTCACCCCTCCACTTT	CASRYSGTDNSPLHF
TRBJ1-6	TRBD1	NA	TRBV5-5	TGTGCCAGCAGCGGGAGGGACAGCGGGTCCTATAATTCACCCCTCCACTTT	CASSGRDSGSYNSPLHF
TRBJ2-1	TRBD2	NA	TRBV28	TGTGCCAGCAGTTTTGGGACCCGGAGCGGGATCGATGAGCAGTTCTTC	CASSFGTRSGIDEQFF
TRBJ2-1	NA	NA	TRBV9	TGTGCCAGCAGCGCCGGCGGCAACAATGAGCAGTTCTTC	CASSAGGNNEQFF
TRBJ2-7	NA	NA	TRBV7-8	TGTGCCAGCAGCCCCACCGAGGGGGTCGACGAGCAGTACTTC	CASSPTEGVDEQYF
TRBJ1-2	NA	once	TRBV29-1	TGCAGCGTTGAAGGGACGTCAGGAAGGGACTATGGCTACACCTTC	CSVEGTSGRDYGYTF
TRBJ2-7	NA	NA	TRBV6-1	TGTGCCAGCAGTGATCACGGCTCCTACGAGCAGTACTTC	CASSDHGSYEQYF
TRBJ1-2	NA	once	TRBV2	TGTGCCAGCCGAGACCTGGGTGGCTACACCTTC	CASRDLGGYTF
TRBJ1-2	TRBD1	NA	TRBV28	TGTGCCAGCAGGGCTAGGGGTGGAGGACAGGCCTATGGCTACACCTTC	CASRARGGGQAYGYTF
TRBJ2-1	TRBD2	NA	TRBV29-1	TGCAGCGTCCTGGGACTAGCGGGAGGGCGTAGGAATGAGCAGTTCTTC	CSVLGLAGGRRNEQFF
TRBJ1-6	NA	NA	TRBV21-1	TGTGCCAGCAGCATTTTCGATACAGGGGTTCCCCTCCACTTT	CASSIFDTGVPLHF
TRBJ2-2	TRBD2	once	TRBV27	TGTGCCAGCAGTTTTTGGGGGAGGGCTCGGACCGGGGAGCTGTTTTTT	CASSFWGRARTGELFF
TRBJ2-2	TRBD2	NA	TRBV7-2	TGTGCCAGCACCTTGGGACTAGCGGGGGGGCCTGGCACCGGGGAGCTGTTTTTT	CASTLGLAGGPGTGELFF
TRBJ2-7	TRBD2	NA	TRBV5-4	TGTGCCAGCAGCTTGGGCCTAGCGGGAATGGTACAGCAGTACTTC	CASSLGLAGMVQQYF
TRBJ2-3	NA	NA	TRBV29-1	TGCAGCGTAACCGAAGCCATAGACCCCACTGATACGCAGTATTTT	CSVTEAIDPTDTQYF
TRBJ1-5	TRBD1	NA	TRBV6-5	TGTGCCAGCAGTTACTCGACAGGGGTGGGACAGCCCCAGCATTTT	CASSYSTGVGQPQHF
TRBJ1-1	TRBD1	NA	TRBV10-1	TGCGCCAGCAGTGAGACGGGACAGAACTATGAAGCTTTCTTT	CASSETGQNYEAFF
TRBJ2-1	NA	NA	TRBV11-3	TGTGCCAGCAGCCAAGGTCCTACTAGCTCCTACAATGAGCAGTTCTTC	CASSQGPTSSYNEQFF
TRBJ2-3	NA	NA	TRBV11-2	TGTGCCAGCAGCTTAGGGTTACTGCTAGATACGCAGTATTTT	CASSLGLLLDTQYF
TRBJ2-1	TRBD2	NA	TRBV28	TGTGCCAGCAGTTCACAAGGCGGGAGCAATGAGCAGTTCTTC	CASSSQGGSNEQFF
TRBJ1-1	NA	NA	TRBV19	TGTGCCAGTAGCGACAGCATGAACACTGAAGCTTTCTTT	CASSDSMNTEAFF
TRBJ1-2	NA	NA	TRBV10-3	TGTGCCATCAGTGAGTCCCCAGTGTACTATGGCTACACCTTC	CAISESPVYYGYTF
TRBJ1-1	NA	NA	TRBV27	TGTGCCAGCAGGGGGTTGGACACTGAAGCTTTCTTT	CASRGLDTEAFF
TRBJ2-1	TRBD2	NA	TRBV7-9	TGTGCCAGCAGCTTAATGGGACTAGCGGGAGTTAATGAGCAGTTCTTC	CASSLMGLAGVNEQFF
TRBJ1-1	NA	NA	TRBV2	TGTGCCGAGTGGGGGGTGGGCAACACTGAAGCTTTCTTT	CAEWGVGNTEAFF
TRBJ1-3	TRBD1	NA	TRBV28	TGTGCCAGCAGTGCCCCCCGGACAGGGTCTGGAAACACCATATATTTT	CASSAPRTGSGNTIYF
TRBJ1-1	NA	few	TRBV7-9	TGTGCCAGCAGCTTCGGCGGTATGAACACTGAAGCTTTCTTT	CASSFGGMNTEAFF
TRBJ2-6	TRBD1	NA	TRBV12-5	TGTGCTAGTGGTCAGGGGGCGGAGGCTGGGGCCAACGTCCTGACTTTC	CASGQGAEAGANVLTF
TRBJ2-7	TRBD1	NA	TRBV7-6	TGTGCCAGCAGCGACGGACAGGACTTCTACGAGCAGTACTTC	CASSDGQDFYEQYF
TRBJ1-5	NA	NA	TRBV7-9	TGTGCCAGCAGCCCCGAGGCGGGGAATCAGCCCCAGCATTTT	CASSPEAGNQPQHF
TRBJ1-1	NA	NA	TRBV19	TGTGCCAGTAGTCCCAGCCCCAGGGGGAACACTGAAGCTTTCTTT	CASSPSPRGNTEAFF
TRBJ1-2	NA	NA	TRBV5-6	TGTGCCAGCAGCTTGGGGCTGGGGAGCTATGGCTACACCTTC	CASSLGLGSYGYTF
TRBJ1-1	TRBD1	once	TRBV7-2	TGTGCCAGCAGCACCCCGACAGGGGGGAACACTGAAGCTTTCTTT	CASSTPTGGNTEAFF
TRBJ2-1	NA	NA	TRBV2	TGTGCCAGCAGGCCTTCCCCGGGACACGACTTCAATGAGCAGTTCTTC	CASRPSPGHDFNEQFF
TRBJ2-7	NA	once	TRBV20-1	TGCAGTGCTAGAAATTGGTACGAGCAGTACTTC	CSARNWYEQYF
TRBJ2-3	TRBD2	NA	TRBV7-2	TGTGCCAGCAGCCTCCGACTAGCGGGGGCTTACACAGATACGCAGTATTTT	CASSLRLAGAYTDTQYF
TRBJ1-1	TRBD1	medium-sized	TRBV27	TGTGCCAGCAGTTGGACAGGGGGCATGAACACTGAAGCTTTCTTT	CASSWTGGMNTEAFF
TRBJ2-7	NA	NA	TRBV29-1	TGCAGCGTTGAAGGGACGGAAACTTCCTACGAGCAGTACTTC	CSVEGTETSYEQYF
TRBJ2-3	NA	NA	TRBV29-1	TGCAGCGTTGGTACGGGCACAGATACGCAGTATTTT	CSVGTGTDTQYF
TRBJ2-1	TRBD2	NA	TRBV11-3	TGTGCCAGCAGCTTAAAACCCCCTACTAGCGGGGATTACAATGAGCAGTTCTTC	CASSLKPPTSGDYNEQFF
TRBJ2-3	NA	NA	TRBV5-4	TGTGCCAGCAGCTTGGAACGAGGCACAGATACGCAGTATTTT	CASSLERGTDTQYF
TRBJ2-2	NA	NA	TRBV14	TGTGCCAGCAGCCAAGAAGGGTGGACAACTTTGGACGGGGAGCTGTTTTTT	CASSQEGWTTLDGELFF
TRBJ2-1	NA	NA	TRBV4-1	TGCGCCAGCAGCCAGGTAGACAATGAGCAGTTCTTC	CASSQVDNEQFF
TRBJ2-3	NA	NA	TRBV4-2	TGTGCCAGCAGCGGGGAGGGGGGGACAGATACGCAGTATTTT	CASSGEGGTDTQYF
TRBJ1-2	NA	NA	TRBV5-1	TGCGCCAGCAGCCCGGGGGAGTCCCTGGCGAACTATGGCTACACCTTC	CASSPGESLANYGYTF
TRBJ1-5	NA	NA	TRBV2	TGTGCCAGCAGTGAAAGTAGGATGGGCAATAGCAATCAGCCCCAGCATTTT	CASSESRMGNSNQPQHF